These T cell receptor beta chains were read from a single sample in a study of T cell responses to AZD1222 COVID-19 vaccine. Data came from immunoSEQ multiplex PCR; TCRdb stores just in-frame clones and leaves some out. The repertoire holds around 75,000 clones, roughly 88% seen once, with less than 12% in the top ten. The specimen was peripheral blood, collected 28 days after the second dose of the MenACWY control vaccine. Receptors were obtained from an adult who received the MenACWY meningococcal vaccine as a control. Each CDR3 is given with its conserved first and last residue. The order of the fields is CDR3 length, J gene, clone size, V gene, D gene, CDR3 DNA, CDR3 protein. A D gene is named only where the DNA matches it firmly. Clone size is stated in some rows and not others, as once, few, many or a class when expanded.

14 TRBJ2-3 . TRBV29-1 TRBD2 TGCAGCGTTGGGCTAGCGGGGGGAAGGGATACGCAGTATTTT CSVGLAGGRDTQYF
13 TRBJ2-7 . TRBV27 . TGTGCCAGCAGTTTGAGGGAGTCCTACGAGCAGTACTTC CASSLRESYEQYF
14 TRBJ2-7 few TRBV21-1 . TGTGCCAGCAGAGGGACAGGGGCCCCCTACGAGCAGTACTTC CASRGTGAPYEQYF
12 TRBJ1-2 . TRBV30 TRBD1 TGTGCCTGGAGGGGGACAGAATATGGCTACACCTTC CAWRGTEYGYTF
11 TRBJ2-2 . TRBV7-2 . TGTGCCAGCAGTAACGTCGGGGAGCTGTTTTTT CASSNVGELFF
15 TRBJ2-5 . TRBV6-5 . TGTGCCAGCAGTTACCAGGACACGGGGAGTAAGACCCAGTACTTC CASSYQDTGSKTQYF
14 TRBJ1-4 . TRBV19 TRBD1 TGTGCCAGTAGTGTACAGGGGTCTAATGAAAAACTGTTTTTT CASSVQGSNEKLFF
14 TRBJ1-4 once TRBV19 . TGTGCCAGTAGTCTCCCGGTCCAGGGGAGCTCATTTTCCTTT CASSLPVQGSSFSF
16 TRBJ1-1 once TRBV6-2/TRBV6-3 TRBD1 TGTGCCAGCAGTTCCCGGGGGACAGGCGTTAACACTGAAGCTTTCTTT CASSSRGTGVNTEAFF
13 TRBJ1-1 . TRBV12-3/TRBV12-4 . TGTGCCAGCATGAGGCAAATTAACACTGAAGCTTTCTTT CASMRQINTEAFF
13 TRBJ1-5 . TRBV6-6 . TGTGCCAGCAGTTCGGACAGTGATCAGCCCCAGCATTTT CASSSDSDQPQHF
16 TRBJ2-3 . TRBV7-2 TRBD2 TGTGCCAGCAGACCTAGTAGCGGGGGACTCACAGATACGCAGTATTTT CASRPSSGGLTDTQYF
15 TRBJ2-2 . TRBV5-1 TRBD1 TGCGCCAGCAGCTTGGCCGGGACAGACGCCGGGGAGCTGTTTTTT CASSLAGTDAGELFF
12 TRBJ1-2 . TRBV24-1 . TGTGCCACCAGTTTACCTAACTATGGCTACACCTTC CATSLPNYGYTF
12 TRBJ2-1 . TRBV29-1 TRBD1 TGCAGCGCCGCTGGACAGGCACCGAAGCAGTTCTTC CSAAGQAPKQFF
13 TRBJ1-1 . TRBV3-1/TRBV3-2 . TGTGCCAGCAGCCAAGATCTGAACACTGAAGCTTTCTTT CASSQDLNTEAFF
15 TRBJ2-3 . TRBV6-4 TRBD2 TGTGCCAGCAGTGTTGCGGGGGGCCTAGGAGATACGCAGTATTTT CASSVAGGLGDTQYF
12 TRBJ2-1 . TRBV12-3/TRBV12-4 . TGTGCCAGCAGCCCAGTTTGGGATGAGCAGTTCTTC CASSPVWDEQFF
15 TRBJ2-3 . TRBV6-6 TRBD2 TGTGCCAGCAGTTGGACTAGCGGGGTGATAGATACGCAGTATTTT CASSWTSGVIDTQYF
15 TRBJ2-2 . TRBV5-5 . TGTGCCAGCAGCCGTCAATCAACGAACACCGGGGAGCTGTTTTTT CASSRQSTNTGELFF
13 TRBJ1-6 . TRBV2 . TGTGCCGCGGACAAACAGACGAATTCACCCCTCCACTTT CAADKQTNSPLHF
14 TRBJ1-1 few TRBV7-2 . TGTGCCAGCAGCTACAGGGTAGGAGGCACTGAAGCTTTCTTT CASSYRVGGTEAFF
16 TRBJ1-5 once TRBV28 TRBD1 TGTGCCAGCAGTTTCCGGACAGGATCTTTGCATCAGCCCCAGCATTTT CASSFRTGSLHQPQHF
15 TRBJ2-7 . TRBV15 TRBD1 TGTGCCACCAGCAGGGGAGGACAGGGAGTTTTCAAGCAGTACTTC CATSRGGQGVFKQYF
15 TRBJ2-1 . TRBV7-2 TRBD2 TGTGCCAGCAGCGGCGGGACTAGCGGACTCTGGGAGCAGTTCTTC CASSGGTSGLWEQFF
16 TRBJ1-1 . TRBV18 . TGTGCCAGCTCACCTTCGATAGGGGCCCTAAACACTGAAGCTTTCTTT CASSPSIGALNTEAFF
16 TRBJ1-2 . TRBV4-2 TRBD1 TGTGCCAGCAGCCAACAGGGGGCGCAGATATCCTATGGCTACACCTTC CASSQQGAQISYGYTF
13 TRBJ2-1 . TRBV5-4 . TGTGCCAGCAGCTTAGGGGGGCGGGGTGAGCAGTTCTTC CASSLGGRGEQFF